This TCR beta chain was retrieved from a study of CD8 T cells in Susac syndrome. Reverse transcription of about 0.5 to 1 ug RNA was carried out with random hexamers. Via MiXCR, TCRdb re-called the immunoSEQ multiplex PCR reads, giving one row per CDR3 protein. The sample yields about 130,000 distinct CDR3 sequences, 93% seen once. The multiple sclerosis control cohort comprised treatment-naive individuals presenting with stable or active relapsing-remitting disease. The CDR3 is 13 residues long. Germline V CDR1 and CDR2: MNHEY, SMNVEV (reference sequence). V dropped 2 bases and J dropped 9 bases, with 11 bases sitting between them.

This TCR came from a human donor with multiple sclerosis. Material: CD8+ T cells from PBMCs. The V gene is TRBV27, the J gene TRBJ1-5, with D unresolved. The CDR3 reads CASSLAGDRPQHF. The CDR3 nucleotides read TGTGCCAGCAGTTTAGCAGGCGATCGGCCCCAGCATTTT.